This TCR beta chain was sequenced during a study of blood T cell repertoires in COVID-19 (dated by TCRdb to between 2020 and 2021). For the wider study: Samples covering the acute and convalescent phases of COVID-19 were provided by collaborators in the United States, Italy and Spain. The dataset comprised deeply sampled blood TCRbeta repertoires from subjects exposed to, actively infected with, or recovered from COVID-19. The sample metadata nearly always contained a de-identified subject ID, COVID-19 status, age in years and sex. The samples were drawn from two sources: the first 160 participants of the ongoing ImmuneRACE study, and approximately 1,300 subjects contributed by 6 global collaborators. The repertoires were released in a freely available public database intended as a resource for research on the immune response to SARS-CoV-2. The prospective study material was composed of cDNA or gDNA derived from T cells, B-cell-depleted T cells, or PBMCs. Where available, HLA class I and class II types were obtained from metadata supplied by the sample provider rather than from assay-based typing. Beyond this particular receptor, the publication reports: How much clinical and demographic metadata was included differed by source and by participant, and the metadata was provided uncurated.

The immunoSEQ Assay, a bias-controlled multiplex PCR, was used to amplify TCRbeta CDR3 regions from genomic DNA. From the authors' description of their analysis: The number of nucleated cells in each sample was estimated by amplification of reference gene primers within the assay. To quantify the absolute abundance of each unique TCRbeta CDR3 rearrangement, sequence reads were collapsed and filtered. For each sample, productive Simpson clonality was calculated by taking the square root of Simpson's diversity index across productive rearrangements. The immuneACCESS repertoire file appears here via TCRdb, limited to in-frame rearrangements. These files lack a portion of the clones; in checked studies, under half of the deficit traces to unresolved V genes, and the cause of the others is not known. V and J calls plus clone size are reproduced from that table; the DNA served to infer D and trimming. The sample contains over 200,000 clones, 91% of them found a single time. The ten top clones hold around 1.3% of the sample.

Details on this clone: Its cognate antigen has yet to be identified. The sample holds no much larger clone one base away, and base qualities are not on file.

The CDR3, from cysteine to phenylalanine, totals 16 residues. Only CDR3 DNA is held: 48 bases, read in frame from base 1. The CDR1 and CDR2 encoded by the germline V gene are SGHTA and FQGTGA. Trimming removed 4 bases from V and 2 bases from J, leaving 16 bases between the germline ends. Participants in the prospective study were aged about 18 to 95 years, lived in 24 United States geographic areas, and enrolled through a virtual design. In the prospective study, cohorts were assigned on the basis of participant-reported clinical history obtained from a screening survey and a study questionnaire. In the prospective study, mobile phlebotomists collected whole blood, serum and a nasopharyngeal or oropharyngeal swab from each participant. Prospective study participants could optionally give additional blood draws and questionnaires over an approximately two-month period. Blood samples from the prospective study were shipped frozen or at room temperature prior to DNA extraction.

Source material: PBMCs or T cells enriched from blood (not recorded which). The V gene is TRBV7-3 and the J gene is TRBJ2-3; TRBD2 is a possible D gene, resting on 6 matching bases. The sequence derives from a human donor in a cohort exposed to, infected with or recovered from COVID-19 (not recorded which). The donor label of this sample is uncertain. The sequenced DNA: TGTGCCAGCAGCTCACTTGGGCGGGGTCTCACAGATACGCAGTATTTT. This translates into CASSSLGRGLTDTQYF.